What follows describes a single TCR beta chain. These data belong to a study of blood T cell repertoires in COVID-19. Study at large: T cells, B-cell-depleted T cells, or PBMCs supplied cDNA or gDNA.

The CDR3 runs to 16 residues. Germline CDR1 LNHDA, CDR2 SQIVND (reference sequence). The V and J ends lost 5 bases and 6 bases, in that order; junction bases with no gene match: 13. The assay was immunoSEQ multiplex PCR, and TCRdb's table has in-frame clones only and misses some. The sample lists some 520,000 clones, 89% seen once, with around 0.9% in the top ten. Patients of the Seattle cohort, enrolled during active infection, were followed longitudinally. The sample comprised peripheral blood. The chain combines TRBV19 with TRBJ1-5, with 7 bases lining up with TRBD1. This TCR was recovered from a man aged 18 to 35 with COVID-19, enrolled during active disease. CDR3 protein: CASSLVQGVQGQPQHF. The CDR3 coding sequence is TGTGCCAGTAGTCTCGTCCAGGGGGTTCAGGGTCAGCCCCAGCATTTT.